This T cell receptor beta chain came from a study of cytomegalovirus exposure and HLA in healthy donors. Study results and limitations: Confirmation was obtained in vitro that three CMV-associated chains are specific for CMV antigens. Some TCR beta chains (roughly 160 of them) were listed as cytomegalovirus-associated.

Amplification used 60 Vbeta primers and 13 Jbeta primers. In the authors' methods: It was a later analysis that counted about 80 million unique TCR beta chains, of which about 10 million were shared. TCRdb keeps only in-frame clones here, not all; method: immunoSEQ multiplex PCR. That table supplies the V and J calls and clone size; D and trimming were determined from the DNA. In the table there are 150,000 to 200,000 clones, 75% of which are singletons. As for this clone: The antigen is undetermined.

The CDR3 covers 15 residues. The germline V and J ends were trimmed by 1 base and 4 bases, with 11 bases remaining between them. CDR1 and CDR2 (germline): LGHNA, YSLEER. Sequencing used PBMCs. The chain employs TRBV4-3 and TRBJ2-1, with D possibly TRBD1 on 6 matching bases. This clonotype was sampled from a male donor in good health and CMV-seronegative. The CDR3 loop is CASSQGTGLYNEQFF. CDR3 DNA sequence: TGCGCCAGCAGCCAAGGAACAGGGCTTTACAATGAGCAGTTCTTC.